The present T cell receptor (beta chain) was sequenced within a study of OX40 agonist ivuxolimab in advanced cancers. Clones were sequenced by immunoSEQ multiplex PCR, and TCRdb holds only the in-frame ones, with some missing. The sample holds more than 80,000 clones; roughly 89% are singletons and the top ten take about 1.7%. This CDR3 is built from 15 residues. Trimming stripped 3 bases from V and 4 bases from J, with 13 bases between. CDR1 is LGHNT and CDR2 is FRNRAP in the germline V gene. The chain recombines TRBV12-5 with TRBJ2-4; D is perhaps TRBD2 (6 bases). The sequence was obtained from an adult with an advanced solid tumor such as melanoma, head and neck, liver or kidney cancer. The specimen was CD4+ or CD8+ T cells sorted from blood, collected in a trial of the OX40 agonist ivuxolimab. The CDR3 sequence is CASGLLGGNKNIQYF. CDR3 sequence (DNA): TGTGCTAGTGGTTTACTCGGAGGGAATAAAAACATTCAGTACTTC.